A single sample gave rise to the 30 T cell receptor beta chains below, sequenced in a study of cytomegalovirus exposure and HLA in healthy donors. The PCR ran on 60 Vbeta and 13 Jbeta primers. The data were produced by immunoSEQ multiplex PCR, yet TCRdb's version contains in-frame clones alone and is incomplete. The profile covers about 180,000 clones, with 80% appearing a single time and approximately 1.3% taken by the ten largest. The sequencing input was PBMCs. The source is a man aged 25-40 years in good health and CMV-seronegative.

This rearrangement joins TRBV6-1 to TRBJ2-1; 11 bases fit TRBD2. Germline values: CDR1 MNHNS, CDR2 SASEGT. The CDR3 covers 15 residues. V gave up 2 bases and J gave up 6 bases; unmatched junction bases: 3. DNA for the CDR3: TGTGCCAGCAGTGAAAATAGCGGGGGGGCCAATGAGCAGTTCTTC. Protein product: CASSENSGGANEQFF.

The CDR3 DNA is TGCGCCAGCAGCCAAGAAACTGGCGAGCAGTACTTC. The encoded protein is CASSQETGEQYF. The chain carries TRBV4-1 and TRBJ2-7; D is unclear. The CDR3 has 12 residues. The V and J ends lost 0 bases and 6 bases respectively, with 6 bases between them. The germline gives CDR1 MGHRA, CDR2 YSYEKL.

The V call is TRBV13, the J call TRBJ2-1; D unclear. V lost 0 bases to trimming and J lost 2 bases, with 11 bases between them. Looked up from germline, CDR1 is PRHDT and CDR2 is FYEKMQ (reference sequence). This CDR3 comprises 16 residues. CDR3 bases: TGTGCCAGCAGCTTAGGCAGCGCCGCCCCCTACAATGAGCAGTTCTTC. This gives the protein CASSLGSAAPYNEQFF.

The chain carries TRBV10-3 and TRBJ2-7; 12 bases match TRBD2. V trimming: 0 bases; J trimming: 7 bases; junction bases outside the gene matches: 7. The CDR3 sequence is 16 residues long. In germline, CDR1 is ENHRY, CDR2 SYGVKD. The CDR3 DNA is TGTGCCATCAGTGAGTCCCCTAGCGGGGGGGCCGGGGAGCAGTACTTC. Its protein product is CAISESPSGGAGEQYF.

The chain is built from TRBV9 and TRBJ2-7, with 7 positions matching TRBD1. The CDR3 length is 15 residues. The ends lost 5 bases at V and 0 bases at J; junction bases unmatched: 8. Germline CDR1 reads SGDLS; CDR2 reads YYNGEE. The CDR3 loop is CASRGQWTPSYEQYF. The DNA of the CDR3 is TGTGCCAGCAGGGGACAGTGGACCCCCTCCTACGAGCAGTACTTC.

V usage is TRBV30 and J usage is TRBJ2-5; 11 bases map to TRBD2. The length of the CDR3 is 16 residues. Germline CDR1 GTSNPN, CDR2 SVGIG (reference sequence). The junction had 5 bases not matched to a gene; V was cut back by 0 bases and J by 2 bases. The CDR3 DNA reads as TGTGCCTGGAGTGTACCCGGGACTAGCGGACAAGAGACCCAGTACTTC. Its protein is CAWSVPGTSGQETQYF.

This sequence joins TRBV19 and TRBJ1-1; D unresolved. Trimming took off 5 bases at V and 4 bases at J, with 14 bases between the two ends. The CDR3 runs to 14 residues. Germline V lookup: CDR1 LNHDA, CDR2 SQIVND (reference sequence). CDR3 residues: CASSLRGMGTEAFF. CDR3 nucleotide sequence: TGTGCCAGTAGTCTTCGGGGTATGGGCACTGAAGCTTTCTTT.

CDR3 bases: TGTGCCAGCAGGGGACTGCAAGAGACCCAGTACTTC. Its translation is CASRGLQETQYF. The chain employs TRBV27 and TRBJ2-5, with D tentatively TRBD2 (6 bases). The CDR3 consists of 12 residues. V dropped 6 bases and J dropped 2 bases, with 7 bases sitting between them. The germline gives CDR1 MNHEY, CDR2 SMNVEV (reference sequence).

This clone has a handful of counts. J is TRBJ2-7 and V is TRBV6-6; 9 bases are a match to TRBD1. CDR1 is MNHNY, CDR2 SVGAGI, per germline (reference sequence). J was trimmed by 3 bases and V by 4 bases; bases with no gene match: 7. The CDR3 spans 15 residues. CDR3 in DNA: TGTGCCAGCAGTTCCGCGGACAGGGGCTACTACGAGCAGTACTTC. This codes for CASSSADRGYYEQYF.

V is TRBV6-5 and J is TRBJ2-6, with D possibly matching TRBD2 (5 bases). The germline V gene has CDR1 MNHEY and CDR2 SVGAGI. The CDR3 runs to 15 residues. V was shortened by 2 bases and J by 0 bases, with 5 bases between the two germline ends. The CDR3 DNA reads as TGTGCCAGCAGTTACGAGGGCTCTGGGGCCAACGTCCTGACTTTC. Translating gives CASSYEGSGANVLTF.

This chain links TRBV11-2 with TRBJ2-1; 9 nucleotides agree with TRBD1. V dropped 0 bases and J dropped 5; count of bases not matched to a gene: 17. Germline V CDR1 and CDR2: SGHAT, FQNNGV. The CDR3 totals 20 residues. CDR3 sequence: CASSLDITSPGTGWNNEQFF. CDR3 DNA: TGTGCCAGCAGCTTAGATATCACGTCCCCCGGGACAGGGTGGAACAATGAGCAGTTCTTC. Complete variable domain (other parts from reference TRBV11-2 and TRBJ2-1): EAGVAQSPRYKIIEKRQSVAFWCNPISGHATLYWYQQILGQGPKLLIQFQNNGVVDDSQLPKDRFSAERLKGVDSTLKIQPAKLEDSAVYLCASSLDITSPGTGWNNEQFFGPGTRLTVL.

The chain carries TRBV19 and TRBJ2-6, with TRBD1 matching over 8 bases. The CDR3 extends over 17 amino acids. CDR1 and CDR2 from the germline V gene are LNHDA and SQIVND (reference sequence). J was trimmed by 0 bases and V by 8 bases; bases with no gene match: 9. The CDR3 here is CASQGDRQNSGANVLTF. The CDR3 coding sequence is TGTGCCAGTCAGGGGGACAGGCAGAACTCTGGGGCCAACGTCCTGACTTTC.

The chain has TRBV18 and TRBJ1-2; no clear D gene. This CDR3 has 19 amino acids. V lost 5 bases and J 4 bases, leaving 29 bases between the germline ends. Germline V CDR1 and CDR2: KGHSH, LQKENI. The CDR3 sequence is CASSSSRSGAGPEGYGYTF. CDR3 sequence (DNA): TGTGCCAGCTCATCATCCCGGAGCGGTGCAGGACCCGAGGGCTATGGCTACACCTTC.

The V gene is TRBV29-1, the J gene TRBJ2-7, with D tentatively TRBD1 (6 bases). Trimming took off 6 bases at V and 4 bases at J, with 13 bases between the two ends. The CDR3 loop spans 12 amino acids. Looked up from germline, CDR1 is SQVTM and CDR2 is ANQGSEA. The CDR3 spells CSVSAGVYEQYF. The CDR3 coding sequence is TGCAGCGTGTCGGCAGGGGTGTACGAGCAGTACTTC.

The table lists this clone with a few counts. V and J are TRBV9 and TRBJ1-5, with TRBD1 matching 7 bases. V shed 5 bases, J shed 15 bases, and the junction held 5 bases outside the gene matches. The CDR3 covers 10 residues. The germline gives CDR1 SGDLS, CDR2 YYNGEE. The CDR3 is CASSGPGGHF. In nucleotides, the CDR3 is TGTGCCAGCAGTGGACCAGGGGGGCATTTT.

A note on this clone: Other nucleotide sequences in the sample specify the same CDR3. The V and J genes are TRBV7-2 and TRBJ1-5; 8 bases map to TRBD1. The CDR3 loop spans 15 amino acids. Per germline, CDR1 SGHTA and CDR2 FQGNSA. V gave up 1 base and J gave up 7 bases; unmatched junction bases: 6. CDR3 loop: CASSLGTGTGQPQHF. The CDR3, as DNA: TGTGCCAGCAGCTTAGGGACAGGGACTGGGCAGCCCCAGCATTTT.

A few counts support this clone. V usage is TRBV27 and J usage is TRBJ2-3, with TRBD2 matching 11 bases. V trimming: 5 bases; J trimming: 10 bases; junction bases outside the gene matches: 2. CDR1 and CDR2 (germline): MNHEY, SMNVEV (reference sequence). CDR3 length equals 12 residues. The CDR3 sequence: CASSVSGRAQYF. The CDR3 region has the DNA TGTGCCAGCAGTGTTAGCGGGAGGGCGCAGTATTTT.

The V call is TRBV5-1, the J call TRBJ2-1, with 11 positions matching TRBD2. V lost 2 bases to trimming and J lost 8 bases; unmatched junction nucleotides: 6. The CDR3 loop spans 15 amino acids. Germline-derived CDR1 and CDR2 are SGHRS and YFSETQ. CDR3 nucleotide sequence: TGCGCCAGCAGCTTCGGGCTAGCGGGAGGCGATGAGCAGTTCTTC. Amino acids: CASSFGLAGGDEQFF. Supplemented by reference TRBV5-1 and TRBJ2-1, the full variable domain reads KAGVTQTPRYLIKTRGQQVTLSCSPISGHRSVSWYQQTPGQGLQFLFEYFSETQRNKGNFPGRFSGRQFSNSRSEMNVSTLELGDSALYLCASSFGLAGGDEQFFGPGTRLTVL.

In this sample, this clone turned up a few times. The V call is TRBV4-3, the J call TRBJ2-5, with D perhaps matching TRBD1 (6 bases). This CDR3 is built from 15 residues. Germline CDR1 reads LGHNA; CDR2 reads YSLEER. Deletions cut 1 base from V and 4 bases from J, with 13 bases between. The CDR3 nucleotides are TGCGCCAGCAGCCAAGGTGAATCAGGGGTAGAGACCCAGTACTTC. Translated: CASSQGESGVETQYF.

Turning to this clone: Other DNA variants within this sample encode the same CDR3. The V gene is TRBV9, the J gene TRBJ2-5, with 9 bases fitting TRBD2. V was pared by 0 bases and J by 4 bases, with 1 base of the junction left unmatched. Germline assignment: CDR1 SGDLS and CDR2 YYNGEE. The CDR3 runs 14 residues. In DNA form, the CDR3 reads TGTGCCAGCAGCGTAGGCGGGAGGGGAGAGACCCAGTACTTC. This translates into CASSVGGRGETQYF.

The rearrangement uses TRBV28 and TRBJ1-2; D unresolved. This CDR3 region has 13 residues. V was trimmed by 5 bases and J by 4 bases, leaving 11 bases between them. The germline CDR1 and CDR2 sequences are MDHEN and SYDVKM. The CDR3: CASSGSGLYGYTF. CDR3 nucleotide sequence: TGTGCCAGCAGTGGGTCTGGGCTCTATGGCTACACCTTC.

The CDR3 nucleotides read TGTGCCTGGAGTTTAGGGCAGGGGGCTTTAGATACGCAGTATTTT. Amino acids: CAWSLGQGALDTQYF. The rearrangement uses TRBV30 and TRBJ2-3; 8 nucleotides agree with TRBD1. Trimming at V came to 2 bases and at J to 5 bases, leaving 9 bases not matched to a gene. This CDR3 region has 15 residues. CDR1 is GTSNPN, CDR2 SVGIG, per germline (reference sequence).

This clone appeared a single time. The J gene is TRBJ2-7, the V gene TRBV11-2, with D perhaps TRBD1 (5 bases). In germline, CDR1 is SGHAT, CDR2 FQNNGV. The CDR3 runs 14 residues. V shed 1 base and J shed 3 bases, with 10 bases lying between them. The CDR3 DNA reads as TGTGCCAGCAGCTTAGGCAGGGTTAACTACGAGCAGTACTTC. Translated, it gives CASSLGRVNYEQYF.

The rearrangement joins TRBV7-6 to TRBJ1-2; no reliable D call. This CDR3 contains 16 residues. Germline assignment: CDR1 SGHVS and CDR2 FNYEAQ. The germline V and J ends were trimmed by 1 base and 4 bases, with 16 bases remaining between them. The CDR3 is CASSLDFLAASYGYTF. CDR3 nucleotide sequence: TGTGCCAGCAGCTTAGACTTCCTGGCAGCGAGCTATGGCTACACCTTC.

V usage is TRBV7-2 and J usage is TRBJ2-3; 7 bases line up with TRBD2. Trimming at V came to 5 bases and at J to 5 bases, leaving 10 bases not matched to a gene. From germline, CDR1 is SGHTA and CDR2 FQGNSA. This CDR3 has 15 amino acids. The CDR3 DNA sequence: TGTGCCAGCAGCCAAAGCGGGGCAAGAGGAGATACGCAGTATTTT. This translates into CASSQSGARGDTQYF.

CDR3 bases: TGCGCCAGCAGCTTGGCCTCAGCGGGGGGAACAGATACGCAGTATTTT. Residues: CASSLASAGGTDTQYF. The gene calls are TRBV5-1 and TRBJ2-3; TRBD2 aligns across 9 bases. CDR1 and CDR2 (germline): SGHRS, YFSETQ. The CDR3 contains 16 residues. V lost 0 bases and J lost 3; bases outside the gene matches: 5. The variable domain in full, with the rest retrieved from reference TRBV5-1 and TRBJ2-3, is KAGVTQTPRYLIKTRGQQVTLSCSPISGHRSVSWYQQTPGQGLQFLFEYFSETQRNKGNFPGRFSGRQFSNSRSEMNVSTLELGDSALYLCASSLASAGGTDTQYFGPGTRLTVL.

This clone has only a few counts. V is TRBV5-1 and J is TRBJ2-2, with 11 nucleotides matching TRBD2. J lost 4 bases, V lost 4 bases, and 18 bases had no gene match. The germline V gene encodes CDR1 SGHRS and CDR2 YFSETQ. This CDR3 has 20 residues. This CDR3 is CASSTRLAGNLRGGTGELFF. CDR3 bases: TGCGCCAGCAGCACGAGACTAGCGGGAAACCTGCGTGGGGGCACCGGGGAGCTGTTTTTT.

The chain combines TRBV18 with TRBJ1-1; D is possibly TRBD1 (6 bases). The germline gives CDR1 KGHSH, CDR2 LQKENI. Deletions cut 3 bases from V and 0 bases from J, with 11 bases between. The CDR3 loop spans 15 amino acids. CDR3 sequence: CASSPTDRMNTEAFF. The CDR3 bases are TGTGCCAGCTCACCGACCGACAGGATGAACACTGAAGCTTTCTTT.

This chain uses TRBV18 with TRBJ2-7; D may be TRBD2 (6 bases). Germline values: CDR1 KGHSH, CDR2 LQKENI. V lost 1 base and J lost 6, with 13 bases in between. This CDR3 is built from 14 residues. The CDR3 nucleotides are TGTGCCAGCTCACCACGGGAGGATGGGGTCGAGCAGTACTTC. Its translation: CASSPREDGVEQYF.

This clone appeared a single time. The chain couples TRBV4-3 to TRBJ2-1; 7 bases are a match to TRBD1. The V gene end was trimmed by 0 bases and the J gene end by 7 bases; junction bases not matched to a gene: 12. The CDR3 has 17 residues. The germline V gene encodes CDR1 LGHNA and CDR2 YSLEER. Here the CDR3 DNA reads TGCGCCAGCAGCCAAGATAGGCCTACTAAACAGGGGAATGAGCAGTTCTTC. Translated: CASSQDRPTKQGNEQFF.